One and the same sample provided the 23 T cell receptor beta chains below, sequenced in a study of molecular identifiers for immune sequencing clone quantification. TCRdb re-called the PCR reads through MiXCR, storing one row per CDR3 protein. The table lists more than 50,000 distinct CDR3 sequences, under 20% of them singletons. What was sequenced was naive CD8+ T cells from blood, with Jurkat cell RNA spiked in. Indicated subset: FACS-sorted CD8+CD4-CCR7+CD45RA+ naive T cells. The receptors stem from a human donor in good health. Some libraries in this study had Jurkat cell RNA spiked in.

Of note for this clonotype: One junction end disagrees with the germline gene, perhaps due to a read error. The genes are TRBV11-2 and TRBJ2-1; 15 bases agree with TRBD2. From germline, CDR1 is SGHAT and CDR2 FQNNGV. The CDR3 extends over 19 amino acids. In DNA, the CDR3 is TGTGCCAGCAGCGGAGTGGGACTAGCGGGAGGAAGAGCGATCAATGGGCAGTTCTTC. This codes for CASSGVGLAGGRAINGQFF.

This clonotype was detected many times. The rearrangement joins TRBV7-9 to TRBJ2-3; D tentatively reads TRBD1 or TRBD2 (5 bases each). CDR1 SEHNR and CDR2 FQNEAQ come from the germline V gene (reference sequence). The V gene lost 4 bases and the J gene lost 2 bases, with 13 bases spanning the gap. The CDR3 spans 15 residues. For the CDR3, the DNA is TGTGCCAGCAGCTGGGACCCGATGCCCACAGATACGCAGTATTTT. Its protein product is CASSWDPMPTDTQYF.

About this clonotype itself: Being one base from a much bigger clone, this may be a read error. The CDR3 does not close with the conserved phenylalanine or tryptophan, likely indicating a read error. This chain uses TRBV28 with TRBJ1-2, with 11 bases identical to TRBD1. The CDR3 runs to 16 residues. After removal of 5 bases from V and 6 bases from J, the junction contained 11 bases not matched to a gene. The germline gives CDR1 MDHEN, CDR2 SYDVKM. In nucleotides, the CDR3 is TGTGCCAGCAGTGTACGGACAGGGGGCGACTCTAATGGCTACACCATC. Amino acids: CASSVRTGGDSNGYTI.

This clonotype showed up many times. The CDR3 sequence is CAISESIVGAYEQYF. CDR3 coding DNA: TGTGCCATCAGTGAGTCGATCGTAGGGGCCTACGAGCAGTACTTC. The gene calls are TRBV10-3 and TRBJ2-7; a weak D match, TRBD1 (5 bases). This CDR3 spans 15 amino acids. V was clipped by 0 bases and J by 2 bases, with 11 bases between them. Germline values: CDR1 ENHRY, CDR2 SYGVKD.

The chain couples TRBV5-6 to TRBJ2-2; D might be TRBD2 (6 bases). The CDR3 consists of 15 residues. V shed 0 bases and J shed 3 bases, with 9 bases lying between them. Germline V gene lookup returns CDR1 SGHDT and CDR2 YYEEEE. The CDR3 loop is CASSLGRDYTGELFF. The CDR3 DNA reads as TGTGCCAGCAGCTTGGGCCGGGACTACACCGGGGAGCTGTTTTTT.

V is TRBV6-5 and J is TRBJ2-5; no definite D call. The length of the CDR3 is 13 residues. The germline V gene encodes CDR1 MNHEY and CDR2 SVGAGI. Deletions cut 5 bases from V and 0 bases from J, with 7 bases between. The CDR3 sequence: CASSTGHQETQYF. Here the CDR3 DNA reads TGTGCCAGCAGTACCGGACACCAAGAGACCCAGTACTTC.

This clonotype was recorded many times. In DNA, the CDR3 is TGTGCCAGCAGCCTAATTGTAAATACGCAGTATTTT. Residues: CASSLIVNTQYF. V gene TRBV7-9 combines with J gene TRBJ2-3, with D uncertain. The length of the CDR3 is 12 residues. V was cut by 5 bases and J by 7 bases, with 10 bases left in between. Germline V CDR1 and CDR2: SEHNR, FQNEAQ (reference sequence).

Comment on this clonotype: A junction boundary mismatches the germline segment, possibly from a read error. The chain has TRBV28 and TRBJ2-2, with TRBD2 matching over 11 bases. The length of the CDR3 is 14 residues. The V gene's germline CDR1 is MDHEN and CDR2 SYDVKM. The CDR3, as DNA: TGCGCCAACAAACTAGCGGGAGAAACCGGGGAGCTGTTTTTT. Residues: CANKLAGETGELFF. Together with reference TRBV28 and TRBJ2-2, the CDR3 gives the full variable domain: DVKVTQSSRYLVKRTGEKVFLECVQDMDHENMFWYRQDPGLGLRLIYFSYDVKMKEKGDIPEGYSVSREKKERFSLILESASTNQTSMYLCANKLAGETGELFFGEGSRLTVL.

In nucleotides, the CDR3 is TGTGCCAGCAGTTCCTGGACAGGGGAAGAGCAGTACTTC. It yields the protein CASSSWTGEEQYF. The chain carries TRBV6-6 and TRBJ2-7; 9 nucleotides align to TRBD1. Per the germline V gene, CDR1 is MNHNY and CDR2 is SVGAGI (reference sequence). This CDR3 has 13 residues. J was trimmed by 7 bases and V by 4 bases; bases with no gene match: 5.

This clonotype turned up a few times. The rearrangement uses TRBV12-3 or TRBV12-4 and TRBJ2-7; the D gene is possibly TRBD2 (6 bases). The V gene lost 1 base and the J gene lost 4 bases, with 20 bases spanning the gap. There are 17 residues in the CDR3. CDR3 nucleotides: TGTGCCAGCAGTTTAGGATTGGTCCGGGAGCGACGGTACGAGCAGTACTTC. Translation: CASSLGLVRERRYEQYF.

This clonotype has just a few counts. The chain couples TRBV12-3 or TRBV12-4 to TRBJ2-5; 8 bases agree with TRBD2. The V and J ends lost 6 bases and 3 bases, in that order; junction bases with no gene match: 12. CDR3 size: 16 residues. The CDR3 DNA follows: TGTGCCAGCAGCCAACGGGGCGGGAGGCCAGAAGAGACCCAGTACTTC. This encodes CASSQRGGRPEETQYF.

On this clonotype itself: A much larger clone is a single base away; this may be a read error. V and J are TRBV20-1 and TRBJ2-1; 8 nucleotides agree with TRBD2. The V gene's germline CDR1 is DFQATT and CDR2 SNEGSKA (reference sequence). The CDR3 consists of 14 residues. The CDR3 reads CSARTTSAYNGQFF. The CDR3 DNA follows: TGCAGTGCTAGAACGACTAGCGCTTACAATGGGCAGTTCTTC.

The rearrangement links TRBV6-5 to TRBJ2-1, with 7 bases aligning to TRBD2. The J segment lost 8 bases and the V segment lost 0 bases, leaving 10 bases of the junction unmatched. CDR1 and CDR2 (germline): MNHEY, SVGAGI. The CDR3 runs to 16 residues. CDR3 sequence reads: CASSYSGGGPWDEQFF. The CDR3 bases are TGTGCCAGCAGTTACTCGGGGGGAGGGCCCTGGGATGAGCAGTTCTTC.

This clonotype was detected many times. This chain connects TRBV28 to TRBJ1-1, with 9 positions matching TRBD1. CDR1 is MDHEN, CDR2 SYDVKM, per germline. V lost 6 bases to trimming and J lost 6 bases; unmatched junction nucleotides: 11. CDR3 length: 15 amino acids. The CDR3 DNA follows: TGTGCCAGCAGCACCCCCGGACAGGGGAAGTCTGAAGCTTTCTTT. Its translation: CASSTPGQGKSEAFF. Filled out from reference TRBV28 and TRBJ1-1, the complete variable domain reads DVKVTQSSRYLVKRTGEKVFLECVQDMDHENMFWYRQDPGLGLRLIYFSYDVKMKEKGDIPEGYSVSREKKERFSLILESASTNQTSMYLCASSTPGQGKSEAFFGQGTRLTVV.

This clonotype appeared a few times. The CDR3 region is CASSPILGTGPEEQYF. The DNA for the CDR3 is TGTGCCAGCAGTCCTATCCTGGGGACAGGACCAGAAGAGCAGTACTTC. The rearrangement joins TRBV27 to TRBJ2-7; 8 bases fit TRBD1. Germline values: CDR1 MNHEY, CDR2 SMNVEV (reference sequence). This CDR3 comprises 16 residues. V dropped 5 bases and J dropped 7; count of bases not matched to a gene: 16.

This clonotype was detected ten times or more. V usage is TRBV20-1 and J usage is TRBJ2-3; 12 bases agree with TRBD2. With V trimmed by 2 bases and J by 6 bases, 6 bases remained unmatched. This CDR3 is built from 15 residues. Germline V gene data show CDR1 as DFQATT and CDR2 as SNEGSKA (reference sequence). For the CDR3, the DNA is TGCAGTGCTAGAAGGACTAGCGGGACGGAGGATACGCAGTATTTT. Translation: CSARRTSGTEDTQYF.

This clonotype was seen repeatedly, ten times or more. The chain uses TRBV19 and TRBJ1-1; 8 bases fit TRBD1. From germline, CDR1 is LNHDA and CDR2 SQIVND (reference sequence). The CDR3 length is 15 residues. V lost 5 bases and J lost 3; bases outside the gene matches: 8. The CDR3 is CASSVAGGLYTEAFF. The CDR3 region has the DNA TGTGCCAGTAGTGTGGCAGGGGGCTTGTACACTGAAGCTTTCTTT. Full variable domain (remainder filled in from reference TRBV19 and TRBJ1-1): DGGITQSPKYLFRKEGQNVTLSCEQNLNHDAMYWYRQDPGQGLRLIYYSQIVNDFQKGDIAEGYSVSREKKESFPLTVTSAQKNPTAFYLCASSVAGGLYTEAFFGQGTRLTVV.

The DNA of the CDR3 is TGTGCCAGCAGTGAATTCGTAGCGGGGAGCTCCTACGAGCAGTACTTC. It translates to CASSEFVAGSSYEQYF. The V and J genes are TRBV2 and TRBJ2-7, with 8 bases that match TRBD2. V lost 2 bases and J lost 0; bases outside the gene matches: 6. Germline V lookup: CDR1 SNHLY, CDR2 FYNNEI. The CDR3 covers 16 residues.

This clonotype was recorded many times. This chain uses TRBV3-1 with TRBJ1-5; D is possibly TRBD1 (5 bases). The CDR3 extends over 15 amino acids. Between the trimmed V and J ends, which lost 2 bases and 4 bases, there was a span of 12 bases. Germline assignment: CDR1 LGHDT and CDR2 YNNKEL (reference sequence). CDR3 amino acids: CASSQKGPTNQPQHF. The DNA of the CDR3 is TGTGCCAGCAGCCAAAAGGGACCGACTAATCAGCCCCAGCATTTT.

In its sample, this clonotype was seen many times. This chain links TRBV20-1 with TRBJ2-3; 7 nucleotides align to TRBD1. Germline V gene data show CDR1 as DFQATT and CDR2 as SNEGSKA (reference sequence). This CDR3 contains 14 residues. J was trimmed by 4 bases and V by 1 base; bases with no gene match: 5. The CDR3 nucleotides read TGCAGTGCTAGAGCCTATACAGGGGCAGATACGCAGTATTTT. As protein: CSARAYTGADTQYF.

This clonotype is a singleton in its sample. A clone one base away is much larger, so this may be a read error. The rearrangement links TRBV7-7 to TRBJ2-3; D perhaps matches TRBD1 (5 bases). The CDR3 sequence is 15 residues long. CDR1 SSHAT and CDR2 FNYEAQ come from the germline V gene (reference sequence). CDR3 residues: CASSPSKLSTGTQYF. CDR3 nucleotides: TGTGCTAGCAGCCCCTCTAAGCTAAGCACAGGTACGCAGTATTTT.

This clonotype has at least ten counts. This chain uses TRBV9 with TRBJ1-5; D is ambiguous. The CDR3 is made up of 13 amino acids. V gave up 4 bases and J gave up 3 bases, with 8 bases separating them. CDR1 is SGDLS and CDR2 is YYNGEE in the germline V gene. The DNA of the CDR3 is TGTGCCAGCAGCCTGGGGTACAATCAGCCCCAGCATTTT. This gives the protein CASSLGYNQPQHF.

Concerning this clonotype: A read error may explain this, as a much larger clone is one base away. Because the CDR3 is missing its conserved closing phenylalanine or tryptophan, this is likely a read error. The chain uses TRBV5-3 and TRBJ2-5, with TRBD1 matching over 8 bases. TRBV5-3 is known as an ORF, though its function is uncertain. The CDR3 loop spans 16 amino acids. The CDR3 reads CASSSLPDRAQETQYL. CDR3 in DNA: TGTGCCAGCAGCTCTCTCCCGGACAGGGCCCAAGAGACCCAGTACCTC.